Each of the 25 T cell receptor beta chains below was sequenced from the same sample in a study of blood T cell repertoires in COVID-19. Sequenced by immunoSEQ multiplex PCR; TCRdb stores in-frame clones only, minus some. Of some 150,000 clones in the sample, around 83% are singletons; the top ten hold 7.5% to 8.5%. Sequencing was carried out using peripheral blood. Receptor source: a woman aged 60-70 years with acute or convalescent COVID-19.

CDR3 sequence: CSAGPGNTQYF. Here the CDR3 DNA reads TGCAGTGCTGGACCAGGGAATACGCAGTATTTT. The chain combines TRBV20-1 with TRBJ2-3; maybe TRBD1 (5 bases). The V and J ends lost 5 bases and 7 bases respectively, with 10 bases between them. The CDR3 sequence is 11 residues long. The germline V gene has CDR1 DFQATT and CDR2 SNEGSKA (reference sequence).

This chain joins TRBV2 and TRBJ1-1; 7 bases align to TRBD1. The V and J ends lost 6 bases and 1 base, in that order; junction bases with no gene match: 2. The V gene's germline CDR1 is SNHLY and CDR2 FYNNEI. The CDR3 is 13 residues long. CDR3 region: CASSRQGNTEAFF. CDR3 nucleotides: TGTGCCAGCAGCCGACAGGGGAACACTGAAGCTTTCTTT. The complete variable domain, with remaining parts taken from reference TRBV2 and TRBJ1-1, reads EPEVTQTPSHQVTQMGQEVILRCVPISNHLYFYWYRQILGQKVEFLVSFYNNEISEKSEIFDDQFSVERPDGSNFTLKIRSTKLEDSAMYFCASSRQGNTEAFFGQGTRLTVV.

The rearrangement links TRBV5-1 to TRBJ2-7, with 8 bases matching TRBD2. The CDR3 sequence is 13 residues long. V lost 3 bases, J lost 2 bases, and 1 base stayed unmatched. Germline V gives CDR1 SGHRS, CDR2 YFSETQ. CDR3 in amino acids: CASSYGGAYEQYF. CDR3 sequence (DNA): TGCGCCAGCAGCTACGGGGGGGCCTACGAGCAGTACTTC.

V is TRBV3-1 (or the pseudogene TRBV3-2) and J is TRBJ2-2; 11 nucleotides align to TRBD2. From germline, CDR1 is LGHDT and CDR2 YNNKEL (reference sequence). Trimming cost V 2 bases and J 6 bases; bases outside gene matches: 5. The CDR3 extends over 16 amino acids. This chain's CDR3 is CASSQSLAGGPGELFF. The CDR3, as DNA: TGTGCCAGCAGCCAATCGCTAGCGGGGGGACCCGGGGAGCTGTTTTTT.

This clone was found once. CDR3 region: CATSGTSGGAGEQYF. Here the CDR3 DNA reads TGTGCCACCAGTGGAACTAGCGGGGGGGCTGGCGAGCAGTACTTC. The rearrangement joins TRBV24-1 to TRBJ2-7, with 13 bases that match TRBD2. Trimming took 5 bases from V and 6 from J; bases not matched to a gene: 6. Germline V CDR1 and CDR2: KGHDR, SFDVKD. The CDR3 totals 15 residues.

This chain connects TRBV5-1 to TRBJ1-1; 12 nucleotides agree with TRBD1. Germline loops: CDR1 SGHRS, CDR2 YFSETQ. This CDR3 has 18 amino acids. J lost 5 bases, V lost 3 bases, and 14 bases had no gene match. The CDR3 reads CASSSPMGTGGAWTEAFF. In nucleotides, the CDR3 is TGCGCCAGCAGCTCCCCCATGGGGACAGGGGGCGCATGGACTGAAGCTTTCTTT.

For the CDR3, the DNA is TGTGCCAGTAGTACTCTCTCTAGCGGGGCGAACACCGGGGAGCTGTTTTTT. Translation: CASSTLSSGANTGELFF. J is TRBJ2-2 and V is TRBV19, with 9 bases matching TRBD2. This CDR3 has 17 amino acids. CDR1 is LNHDA, CDR2 SQIVND, per germline (reference sequence). Trimming at V came to 4 bases and at J to 0 bases, leaving 6 bases not matched to a gene.

V and J are TRBV27 and TRBJ2-7, with 8 bases fitting TRBD2. After removal of 2 bases from V and 12 bases from J, the junction contained 12 bases not matched to a gene. Germline-derived CDR1 and CDR2 are MNHEY and SMNVEV (reference sequence). This CDR3 has 14 residues. For the CDR3, the DNA is TGTGCCAGCAGTTTAGCCCCCGGCAGCGGGGGACCGTACTTC. It is translated as CASSLAPGSGGPYF.

The chain joins TRBV6-5 to TRBJ1-2; 7 bases match TRBD1. Germline CDR1 is MNHEY and CDR2 is SVGAGI. There are 12 residues in the CDR3. Unmatched junction bases numbered 8, after V lost 8 bases and J lost 8 bases. The CDR3 region is CASWEQGYGYTF. CDR3 bases: TGTGCCAGCTGGGAACAGGGGTACGGCTACACCTTC.

J is TRBJ2-7 and V is TRBV6-5; 7 bases match TRBD1. CDR3 length: 13 amino acids. Unmatched junction bases numbered 4, after V lost 5 bases and J lost 3 bases. Per germline, CDR1 MNHEY and CDR2 SVGAGI. CDR3: CASSRGQYYEQYF. The CDR3 DNA reads TGTGCCAGCAGTAGGGGACAGTACTACGAGCAGTACTTC.

This clone was seen more than once but under ten times. The CDR3 is CASTGWDRPDNEQFF. The DNA of the CDR3 is TGTGCCAGCACGGGGTGGGACAGACCCGACAATGAGCAGTTCTTC. This rearrangement joins TRBV12-1 to TRBJ2-1; the DNA was not used to check the table's D call, TRBD1. TRBV12-1 is deemed a pseudogene. The CDR3 length is 15 residues.

The chain joins TRBV19 to TRBJ2-5; TRBD2 might be the D (5 bases). CDR1 and CDR2 (germline): LNHDA, SQIVND (reference sequence). The CDR3 spans 13 residues. The V gene lost 5 bases and the J gene lost 3 bases, with 10 bases spanning the gap. The CDR3 reads CASSPRGKETQYF. CDR3 DNA sequence: TGTGCCAGTAGTCCCCGGGGTAAAGAGACCCAGTACTTC.

The chain joins TRBV19 to TRBJ2-7; D may be TRBD1 (7 bases). The germline gives CDR1 LNHDA, CDR2 SQIVND (reference sequence). V lost 3 bases and J 5 bases, leaving 14 bases between the germline ends. The CDR3 has 14 residues. CDR3 protein: CASSIQAGGNEQYF. The CDR3 DNA sequence: TGTGCCAGTAGTATTCAGGCAGGGGGGAACGAGCAGTACTTC.

The chain combines TRBV18 with TRBJ1-2; 10 nucleotides line up with TRBD1. CDR1 KGHSH and CDR2 LQKENI come from the germline V gene. The CDR3 totals 15 residues. V shed 3 bases, J shed 6 bases, and the junction held 7 bases outside the gene matches. CDR3 DNA sequence: TGTGCCAGCTCACCCGGGACAGGGGAGAGAGATGGCTACACCTTC. Translating it yields CASSPGTGERDGYTF.

The chain joins TRBV9 to TRBJ2-1; TRBD1 agrees at 7 bases. V was pared by 4 bases and J by 4 bases, with 11 bases of the junction left unmatched. Germline V lookup: CDR1 SGDLS, CDR2 YYNGEE. This CDR3 contains 16 residues. The CDR3 nucleotides read TGTGCCAGCAGCCCAGTGTTGGGACAGTATTACAATGAGCAGTTCTTC. Protein product: CASSPVLGQYYNEQFF.

The rearrangement uses TRBV5-6 and TRBJ2-3; the D is unclear. V was clipped by 4 bases and J by 8 bases, with 11 bases between them. Germline CDR1 is SGHDT and CDR2 is YYEEEE. This CDR3 contains 12 residues. Here the CDR3 reads CASSVASGTQYF. CDR3 nucleotide sequence: TGTGCCAGCAGCGTGGCATCGGGTACGCAGTATTTT.

The chain is built from TRBV7-9 and TRBJ2-2, with 10 bases identical to TRBD1. CDR1 is SEHNR and CDR2 is FQNEAQ in the germline V gene (reference sequence). The CDR3 sequence is 14 residues long. V lost 8 bases, J lost 6 bases, and 6 bases stayed unmatched. The CDR3 sequence: CASLPGQGSGELFF. CDR3 bases: TGTGCCAGCCTTCCGGGACAGGGGTCCGGGGAGCTGTTTTTT.

The genes are TRBV30 and TRBJ1-5; D is perhaps TRBD1 (5 bases). The germline V and J ends were trimmed by 4 bases and 3 bases, with 10 bases remaining between them. CDR1 is GTSNPN and CDR2 is SVGIG in the germline V gene (reference sequence). The CDR3 consists of 13 residues. CDR3 DNA: TGTGCCTGGACTGACAGTTTCAATCAGCCCCAGCATTTT. Protein sequence: CAWTDSFNQPQHF.

This clone turned up a few times. The chain links TRBV6-5 to TRBJ2-5, with a weak D call TRBD2 (5 bases). CDR1 is MNHEY, CDR2 SVGAGI, per germline. The CDR3 extends over 12 amino acids. V was clipped by 8 bases and J by 5 bases, with 12 bases between them. For the CDR3, the DNA is TGTGCCAGCCGGGATCCGGGGGAGACCCAGTACTTC. Its protein product is CASRDPGETQYF.

A few counts support this clone. V gene TRBV7-9 combines with J gene TRBJ1-2; D ambiguous. Deletions cut 8 bases from V and 4 bases from J, with 8 bases between. This CDR3 is 11 amino acids long. From germline, CDR1 is SEHNR and CDR2 FQNEAQ (reference sequence). CDR3 sequence: CASDTTYGYTF. CDR3 nucleotides: TGTGCCAGCGACACCACCTATGGCTACACCTTC.

This chain uses TRBV5-1 with TRBJ2-2, with TRBD2 matching 13 bases. Germline CDR1 SGHRS, CDR2 YFSETQ. Losses at the gene ends were 3 bases for V and 6 bases for J; bases not matched to a gene: 11. The CDR3 length is 18 residues. The CDR3: CASSSRTSGGGPSGELFF. The CDR3 bases are TGCGCCAGCAGCTCGCGGACTAGCGGGGGAGGCCCTTCCGGGGAGCTGTTTTTT.

The V and J genes are TRBV7-3 and TRBJ2-1; 8 bases are shared with TRBD2. The germline V gene has CDR1 SGHTA and CDR2 FQGTGA. The CDR3 runs to 18 residues. The V gene end was trimmed by 2 bases and the J gene end by 2 bases; junction bases not matched to a gene: 11. In nucleotides, the CDR3 is TGTGCCAGCAGCTTATCGGGCACCGGGACTAGACCCTACAATGAGCAGTTCTTC. This gives the protein CASSLSGTGTRPYNEQFF.

This clone was seen once. The chain is built from TRBV11-3 and TRBJ1-2; D is undetermined. V lost 1 base, J lost 2 bases, and 5 bases lay in between. Per germline, CDR1 SGHNT and CDR2 YENEEA. This CDR3 is built from 13 residues. CDR3 residues: CASSLGRNYGYTF. The CDR3, as DNA: TGTGCCAGCAGCTTAGGCAGGAACTATGGCTACACCTTC.

The chain couples TRBV18 to TRBJ2-1; D possibly corresponds to TRBD2 (7 bases). The ends were cut back, 2 bases at V and 13 bases at J, with 15 bases in the middle. Germline V gives CDR1 KGHSH, CDR2 LQKENI. This CDR3 comprises 13 residues. The CDR3 bases are TGTGCCAGCTCACCAAGGGAGACGGGGGGCCAGTTCTTC. Protein sequence: CASSPRETGGQFF.

This chain links TRBV11-2 with TRBJ2-1; no clear D gene. Trimming took 5 bases from V and 8 from J, leaving 7 bases between them. Germline CDR1 and CDR2: SGHAT and FQNNGV. The CDR3 runs 11 residues. DNA for the CDR3: TGTGCCAGCAGCCCAGTGGATGAGCAGTTCTTC. Translating gives CASSPVDEQFF.